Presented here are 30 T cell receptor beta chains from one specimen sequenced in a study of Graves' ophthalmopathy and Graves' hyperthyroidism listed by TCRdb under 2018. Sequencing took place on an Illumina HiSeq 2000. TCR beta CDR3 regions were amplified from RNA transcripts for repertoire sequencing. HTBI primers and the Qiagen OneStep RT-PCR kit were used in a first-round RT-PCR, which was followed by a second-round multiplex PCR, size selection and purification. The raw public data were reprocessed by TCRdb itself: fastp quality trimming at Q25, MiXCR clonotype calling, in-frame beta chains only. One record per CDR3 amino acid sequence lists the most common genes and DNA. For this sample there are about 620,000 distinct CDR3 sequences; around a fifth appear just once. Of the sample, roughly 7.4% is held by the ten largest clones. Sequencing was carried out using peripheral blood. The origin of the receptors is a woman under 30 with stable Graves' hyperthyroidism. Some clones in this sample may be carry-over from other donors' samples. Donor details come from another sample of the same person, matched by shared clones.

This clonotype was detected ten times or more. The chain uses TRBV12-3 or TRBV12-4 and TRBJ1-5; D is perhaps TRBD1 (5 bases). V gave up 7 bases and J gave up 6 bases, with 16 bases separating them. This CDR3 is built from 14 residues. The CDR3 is CASTLRFGAQPQHF. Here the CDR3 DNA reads TGTGCCAGCACCCTCCGTTTCGGGGCTCAGCCCCAGCATTTT.

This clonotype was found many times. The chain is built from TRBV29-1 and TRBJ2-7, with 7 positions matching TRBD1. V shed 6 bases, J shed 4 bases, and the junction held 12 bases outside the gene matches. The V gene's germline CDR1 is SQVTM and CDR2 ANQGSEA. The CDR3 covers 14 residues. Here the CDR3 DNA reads TGCAGCGTGACCCTCCGACAGGGATGGTACGAGCAGTACTTC. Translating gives CSVTLRQGWYEQYF.

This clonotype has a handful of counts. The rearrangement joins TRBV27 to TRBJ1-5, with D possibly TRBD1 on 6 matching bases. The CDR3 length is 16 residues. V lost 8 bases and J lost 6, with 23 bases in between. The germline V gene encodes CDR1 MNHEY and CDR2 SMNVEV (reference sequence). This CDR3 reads CASGLNWGAGSQPQHF. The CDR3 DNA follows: TGTGCCAGCGGACTTAATTGGGGGGCTGGGAGTCAGCCCCAGCATTTT.

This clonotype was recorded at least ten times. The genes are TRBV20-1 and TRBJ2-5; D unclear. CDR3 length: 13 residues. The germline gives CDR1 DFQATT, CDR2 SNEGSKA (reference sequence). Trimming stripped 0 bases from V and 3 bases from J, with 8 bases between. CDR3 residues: CSARDTRKETQYF. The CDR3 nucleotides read TGCAGTGCTAGAGATACCAGGAAAGAGACCCAGTACTTC.

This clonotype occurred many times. The CDR3 protein is CASQGQGQGEKASGSFYEQYF. The DNA for the CDR3 is TGTGCCAGCCAGGGCCAGGGACAGGGGGAGAAGGCTAGCGGGAGCTTCTACGAGCAGTACTTC. The chain is built from TRBV28 and TRBJ2-7; tentatively, D is TRBD1 (11 bases). The length of the CDR3 is 21 residues. Germline loops: CDR1 MDHEN, CDR2 SYDVKM. Trimming removed 8 bases from V and 3 bases from J, with 38 bases in between.

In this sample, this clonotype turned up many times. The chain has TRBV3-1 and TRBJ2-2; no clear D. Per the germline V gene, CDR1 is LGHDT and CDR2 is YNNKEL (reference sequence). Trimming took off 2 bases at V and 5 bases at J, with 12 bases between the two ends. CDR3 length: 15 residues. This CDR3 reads CASSQNWFSTGELFF. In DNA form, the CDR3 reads TGTGCCAGCAGCCAAAACTGGTTTTCGACCGGGGAGCTGTTTTTT.

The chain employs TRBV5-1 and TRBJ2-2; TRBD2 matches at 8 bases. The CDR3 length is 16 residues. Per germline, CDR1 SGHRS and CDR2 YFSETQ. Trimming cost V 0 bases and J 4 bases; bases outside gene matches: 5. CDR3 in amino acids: CASSLDAGGFTGELFF. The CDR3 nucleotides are TGCGCCAGCAGCTTGGATGCGGGGGGCTTCACCGGGGAGCTGTTTTTT.

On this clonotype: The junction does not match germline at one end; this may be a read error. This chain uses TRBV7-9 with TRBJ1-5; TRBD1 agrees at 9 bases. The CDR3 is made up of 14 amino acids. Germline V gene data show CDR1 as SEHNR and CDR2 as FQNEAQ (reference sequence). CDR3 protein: CASSLGQGEQPQDF. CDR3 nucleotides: TGTGCCAGCAGCTTAGGACAGGGGGAACAGCCCCAGGATTTT.

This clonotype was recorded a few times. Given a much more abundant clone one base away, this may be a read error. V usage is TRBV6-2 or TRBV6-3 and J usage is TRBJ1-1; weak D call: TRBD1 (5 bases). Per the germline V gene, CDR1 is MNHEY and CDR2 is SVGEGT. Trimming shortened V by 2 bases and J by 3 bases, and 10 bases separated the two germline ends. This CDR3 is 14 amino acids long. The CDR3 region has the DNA TGTGCCAGCAGTTACAGGGGATCCGACACTGAAGCTTTCTTT. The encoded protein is CASSYRGSDTEAFF.

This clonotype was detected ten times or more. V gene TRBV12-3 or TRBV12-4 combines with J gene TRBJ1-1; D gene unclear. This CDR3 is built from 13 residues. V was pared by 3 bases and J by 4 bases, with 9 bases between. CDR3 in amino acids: CASSFQGSTEAFF. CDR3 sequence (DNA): TGTGCCAGCAGTTTTCAAGGGAGCACTGAAGCTTTCTTT.

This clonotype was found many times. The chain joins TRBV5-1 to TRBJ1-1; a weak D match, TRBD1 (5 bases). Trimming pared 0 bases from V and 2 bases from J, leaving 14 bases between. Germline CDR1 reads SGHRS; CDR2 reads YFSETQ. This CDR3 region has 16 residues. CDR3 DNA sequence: TGCGCCAGCAGCTTGGCCCCTACAGGACTTAACACTGAAGCTTTCTTT. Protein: CASSLAPTGLNTEAFF.

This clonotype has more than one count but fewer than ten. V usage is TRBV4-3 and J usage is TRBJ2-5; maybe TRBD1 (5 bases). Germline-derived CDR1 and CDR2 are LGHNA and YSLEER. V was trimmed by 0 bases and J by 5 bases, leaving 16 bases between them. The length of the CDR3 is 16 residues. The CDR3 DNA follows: TGCGCCAGCAGCCAAGATGAATGGGAAGGGGCGGAGACCCAGTACTTC. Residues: CASSQDEWEGAETQYF.

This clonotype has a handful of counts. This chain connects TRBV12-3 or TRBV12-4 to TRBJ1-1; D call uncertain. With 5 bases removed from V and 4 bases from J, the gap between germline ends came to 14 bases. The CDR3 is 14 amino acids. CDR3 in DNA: TGTGCCAGCAGTCCGACTGGGGTACTCACTGAAGCTTTCTTT. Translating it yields CASSPTGVLTEAFF.

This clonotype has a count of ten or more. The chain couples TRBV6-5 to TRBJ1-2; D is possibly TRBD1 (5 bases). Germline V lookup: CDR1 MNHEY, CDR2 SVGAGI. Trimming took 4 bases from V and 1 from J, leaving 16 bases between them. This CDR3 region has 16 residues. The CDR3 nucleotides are TGTGCCAGCAGTTCCGCCGACAGTCTCGGTAACTATGGCTACACCTTC. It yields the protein CASSSADSLGNYGYTF.

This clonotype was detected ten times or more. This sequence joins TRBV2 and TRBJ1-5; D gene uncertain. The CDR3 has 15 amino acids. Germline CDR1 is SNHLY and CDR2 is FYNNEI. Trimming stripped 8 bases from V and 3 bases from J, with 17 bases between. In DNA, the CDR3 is TGTGCCAGCCCTCCGGATACCCTCGACAATCAGCCCCAGCATTTT. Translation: CASPPDTLDNQPQHF.

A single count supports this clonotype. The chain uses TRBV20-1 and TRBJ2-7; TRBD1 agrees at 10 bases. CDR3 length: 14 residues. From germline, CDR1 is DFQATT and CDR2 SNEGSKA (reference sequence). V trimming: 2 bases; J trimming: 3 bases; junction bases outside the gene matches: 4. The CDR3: CSARTTGGIYEQYF. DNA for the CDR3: TGCAGTGCTAGAACGACAGGGGGCATCTACGAGCAGTACTTC.

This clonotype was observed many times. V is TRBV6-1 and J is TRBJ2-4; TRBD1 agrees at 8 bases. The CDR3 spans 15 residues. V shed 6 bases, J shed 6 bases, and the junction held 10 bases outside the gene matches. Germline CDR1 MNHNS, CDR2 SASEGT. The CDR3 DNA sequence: TGTGCCAGCAGCCCCTCCACAGGGGGTTTAAACATTCAGTACTTC. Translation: CASSPSTGGLNIQYF.

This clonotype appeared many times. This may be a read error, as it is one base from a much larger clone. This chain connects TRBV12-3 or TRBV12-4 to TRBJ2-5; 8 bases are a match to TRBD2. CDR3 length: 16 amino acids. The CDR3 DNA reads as TGTGCCAGCAGTTTTCTAGCGGGTCCCGTCCAAGAGACCAAGTACTTC. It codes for CASSFLAGPVQETKYF.

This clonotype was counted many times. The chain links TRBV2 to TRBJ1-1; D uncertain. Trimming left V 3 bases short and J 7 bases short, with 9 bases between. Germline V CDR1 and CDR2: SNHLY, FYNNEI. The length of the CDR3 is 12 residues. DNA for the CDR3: TGTGCCAGCAGTGATTTGATGCGTGAAGCTTTCTTT. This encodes CASSDLMREAFF.

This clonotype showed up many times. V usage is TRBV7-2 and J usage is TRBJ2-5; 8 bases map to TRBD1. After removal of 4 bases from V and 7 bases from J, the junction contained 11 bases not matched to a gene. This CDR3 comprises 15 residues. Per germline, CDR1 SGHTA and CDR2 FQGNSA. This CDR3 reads CASSSRTGTVGTQYF. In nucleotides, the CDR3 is TGTGCCAGCAGCTCTCGGACAGGGACTGTAGGGACCCAGTACTTC.

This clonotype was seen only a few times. The CDR3 coding sequence is TGTGCCAGCAGCTTAGTCGGGTGGGGGTTGAATCAGCCCCAGCATTTT. It specifies CASSLVGWGLNQPQHF. The chain combines TRBV11-1 with TRBJ1-5; weak D call: TRBD1 (5 bases). V lost 1 base to trimming and J lost 4 bases, with 14 bases between them. CDR1 and CDR2 (germline): SGHAT, FQDESV (reference sequence). The length of the CDR3 is 16 residues.

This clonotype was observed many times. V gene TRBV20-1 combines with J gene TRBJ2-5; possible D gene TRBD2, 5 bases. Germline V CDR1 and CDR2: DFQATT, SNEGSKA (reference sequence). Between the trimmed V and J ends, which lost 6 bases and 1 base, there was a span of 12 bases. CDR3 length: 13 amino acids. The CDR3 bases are TGCAGTGCCACCACGGACTCCCAAGAGACCCAGTACTTC. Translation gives CSATTDSQETQYF.

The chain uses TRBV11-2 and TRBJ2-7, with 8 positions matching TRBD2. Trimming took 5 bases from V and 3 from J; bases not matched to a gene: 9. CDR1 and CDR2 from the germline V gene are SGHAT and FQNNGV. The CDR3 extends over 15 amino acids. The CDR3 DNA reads TGTGCCAGCAGCCCTAGAGGGGGACTAGGCTACGAGCAGTACTTC. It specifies CASSPRGGLGYEQYF.

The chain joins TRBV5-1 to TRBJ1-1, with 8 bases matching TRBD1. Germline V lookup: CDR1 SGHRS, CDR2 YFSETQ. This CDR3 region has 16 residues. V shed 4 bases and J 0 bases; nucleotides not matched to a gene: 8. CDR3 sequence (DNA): TGCGCCAGCAGCCCAGGGGGCGGTCGGATGAACACTGAAGCTTTCTTT. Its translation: CASSPGGGRMNTEAFF.

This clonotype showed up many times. In DNA form, the CDR3 reads TGTGCCAGCAGCGGGGAGACGGATTTCTCCTACGAGCAGTACTTC. Its protein is CASSGETDFSYEQYF. V is TRBV5-5 and J is TRBJ2-7; D is possibly TRBD2 (5 bases). V lost 4 bases, J lost 0 bases, and 14 bases lay in between. The CDR3 is 15 residues long. Germline V gene sequence: CDR1 SGHKS, CDR2 YYEKEE (reference sequence).

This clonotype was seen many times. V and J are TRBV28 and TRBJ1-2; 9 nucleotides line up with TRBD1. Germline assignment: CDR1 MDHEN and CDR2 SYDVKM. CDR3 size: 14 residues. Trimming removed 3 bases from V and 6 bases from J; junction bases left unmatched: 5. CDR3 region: CASSFGQGMDGYTF. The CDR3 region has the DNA TGTGCCAGCAGTTTCGGACAGGGGATGGATGGCTACACCTTC.

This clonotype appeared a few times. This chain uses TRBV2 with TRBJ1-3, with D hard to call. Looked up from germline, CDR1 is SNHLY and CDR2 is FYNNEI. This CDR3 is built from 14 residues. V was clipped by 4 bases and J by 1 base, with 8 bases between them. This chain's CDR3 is CASSVRGSGNTIYF. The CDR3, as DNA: TGTGCCAGCAGTGTGCGGGGTTCTGGAAACACCATATATTTT.

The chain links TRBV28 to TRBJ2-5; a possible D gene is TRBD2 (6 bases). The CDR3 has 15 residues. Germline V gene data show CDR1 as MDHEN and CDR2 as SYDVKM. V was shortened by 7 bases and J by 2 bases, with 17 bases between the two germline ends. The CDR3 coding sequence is TGTGCCAGCAATCGCCGCGGGACTGTTCAAGAGACCCAGTACTTC. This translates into CASNRRGTVQETQYF.

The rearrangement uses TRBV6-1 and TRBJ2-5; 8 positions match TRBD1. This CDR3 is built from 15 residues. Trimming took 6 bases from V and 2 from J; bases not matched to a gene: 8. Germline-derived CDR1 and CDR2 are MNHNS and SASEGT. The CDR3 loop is CASRDLGTGQETQYF. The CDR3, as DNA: TGTGCCAGCAGAGACCTCGGGACAGGACAAGAGACCCAGTACTTC.

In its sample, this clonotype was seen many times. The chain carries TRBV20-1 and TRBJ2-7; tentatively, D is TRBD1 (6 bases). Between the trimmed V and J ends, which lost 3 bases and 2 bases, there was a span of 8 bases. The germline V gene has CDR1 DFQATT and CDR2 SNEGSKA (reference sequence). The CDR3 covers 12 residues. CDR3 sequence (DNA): TGCAGTGCTAGCAGGGGTACCTACGAGCAGTACTTC. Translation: CSASRGTYEQYF.